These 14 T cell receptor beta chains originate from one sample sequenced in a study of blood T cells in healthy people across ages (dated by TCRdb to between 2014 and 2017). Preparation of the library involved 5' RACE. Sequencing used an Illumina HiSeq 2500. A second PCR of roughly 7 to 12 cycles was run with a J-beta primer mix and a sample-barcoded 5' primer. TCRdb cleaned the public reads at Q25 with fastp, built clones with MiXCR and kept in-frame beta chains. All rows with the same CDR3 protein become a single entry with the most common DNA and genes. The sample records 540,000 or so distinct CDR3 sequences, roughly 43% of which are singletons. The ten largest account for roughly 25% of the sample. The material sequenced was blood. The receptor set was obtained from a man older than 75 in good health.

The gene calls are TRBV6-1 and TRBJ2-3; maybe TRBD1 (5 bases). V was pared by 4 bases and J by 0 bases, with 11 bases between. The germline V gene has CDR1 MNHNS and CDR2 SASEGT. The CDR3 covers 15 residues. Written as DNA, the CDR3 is TGTGCCAGCAGTGGGGCAGGGATGAGCACAGATACGCAGTATTTT. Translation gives CASSGAGMSTDTQYF.

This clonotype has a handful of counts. The CDR3 here is CASSQTVAGGQETQYF. The CDR3, as DNA: TGTGCCAGCAGTCAGACTGTAGCGGGAGGCCAAGAGACCCAGTACTTC. V and J are TRBV6-6 and TRBJ2-5; the match to TRBD2 covers 10 bases. CDR1 is MNHNY and CDR2 is SVGAGI in the germline V gene (reference sequence). This CDR3 has 16 residues. Trimming at V came to 5 bases and at J to 1 base, leaving 7 bases not matched to a gene.

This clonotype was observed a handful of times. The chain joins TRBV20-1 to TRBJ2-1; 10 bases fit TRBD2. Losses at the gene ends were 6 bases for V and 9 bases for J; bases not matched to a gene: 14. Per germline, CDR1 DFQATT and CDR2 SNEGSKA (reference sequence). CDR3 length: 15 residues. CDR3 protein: CSAKRGTSAYGEQFF. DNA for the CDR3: TGCAGTGCCAAGAGGGGGACTAGCGCCTATGGTGAGCAGTTCTTC.

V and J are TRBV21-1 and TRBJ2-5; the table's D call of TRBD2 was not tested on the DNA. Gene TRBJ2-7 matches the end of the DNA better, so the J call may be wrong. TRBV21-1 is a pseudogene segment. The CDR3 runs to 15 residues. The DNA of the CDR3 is TGTGCCAGCAGGGAAAGGTCGGGGGGCCAGTACGAGCAGTACTTC. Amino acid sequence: CASRERSGGQYEQYF.

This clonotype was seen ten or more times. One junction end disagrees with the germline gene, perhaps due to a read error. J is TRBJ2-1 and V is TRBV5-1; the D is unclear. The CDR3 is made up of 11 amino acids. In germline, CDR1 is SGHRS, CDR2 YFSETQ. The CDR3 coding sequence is TGTGCCAGCAGAGATTACAATGAGCAGTTCTTC. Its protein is CASRDYNEQFF.

This chain's CDR3 is CASSEFGSGANVLTF. CDR3 in DNA: TGTGCCAGCAGTGAATTTGGCTCTGGGGCCAACGTCCTGACTTTC. V is TRBV25-1 and J is TRBJ2-6; D not certain. The CDR3 totals 15 residues. Germline V lookup: CDR1 MGHDK, CDR2 SYGVNS. Trimming took off 1 base at V and 0 bases at J, with 4 bases between the two ends.

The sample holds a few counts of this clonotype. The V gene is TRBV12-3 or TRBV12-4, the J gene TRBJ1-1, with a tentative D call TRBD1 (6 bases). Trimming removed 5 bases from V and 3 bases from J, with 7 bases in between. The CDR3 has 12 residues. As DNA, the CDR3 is TGTGCCAGCAGTACAGGGTACACTGAAGCTTTCTTT. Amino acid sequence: CASSTGYTEAFF.

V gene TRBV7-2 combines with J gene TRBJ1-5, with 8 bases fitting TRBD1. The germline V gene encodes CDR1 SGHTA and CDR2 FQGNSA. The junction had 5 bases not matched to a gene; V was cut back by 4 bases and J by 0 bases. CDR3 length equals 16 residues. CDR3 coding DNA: TGTGCCAGCAGCTCAGAGACAGGGGATAGCAATCAGCCCCAGCATTTT. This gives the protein CASSSETGDSNQPQHF.

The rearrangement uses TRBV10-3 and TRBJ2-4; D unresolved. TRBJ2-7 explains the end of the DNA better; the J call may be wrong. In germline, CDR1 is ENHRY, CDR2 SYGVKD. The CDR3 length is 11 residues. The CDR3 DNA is TGTGCCATCAGTGACAACTACGAGCAGTACTTC. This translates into CAISDNYEQYF.

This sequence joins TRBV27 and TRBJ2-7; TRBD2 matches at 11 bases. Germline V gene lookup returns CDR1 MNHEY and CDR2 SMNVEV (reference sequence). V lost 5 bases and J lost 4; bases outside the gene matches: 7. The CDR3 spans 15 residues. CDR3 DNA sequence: TGTGCCAGCAGTCCCCAACTAGCGGGAGTTTACGAGCAGTACTTC. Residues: CASSPQLAGVYEQYF.

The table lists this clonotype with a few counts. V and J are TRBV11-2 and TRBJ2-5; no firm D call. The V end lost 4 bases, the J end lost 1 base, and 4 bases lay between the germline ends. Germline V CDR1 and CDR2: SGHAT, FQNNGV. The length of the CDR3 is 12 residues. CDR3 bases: TGTGCCAGCAGCTGGGGCCAAGAGACCCAGTACTTC. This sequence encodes CASSWGQETQYF.

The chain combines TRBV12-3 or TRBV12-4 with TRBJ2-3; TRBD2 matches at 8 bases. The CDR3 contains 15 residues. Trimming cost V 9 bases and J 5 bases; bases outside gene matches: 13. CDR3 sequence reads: CASTPSGGRIDTQYF. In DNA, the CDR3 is TGTGCCAGTACCCCATCGGGGGGGCGTATAGATACGCAGTATTTT.

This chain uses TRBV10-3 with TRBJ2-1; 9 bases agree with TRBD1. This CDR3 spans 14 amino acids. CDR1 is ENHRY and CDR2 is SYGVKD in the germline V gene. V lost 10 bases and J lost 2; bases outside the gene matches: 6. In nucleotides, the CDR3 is TGTGCCACGTTACAGGGGGCGGCCTACAATGAGCAGTTCTTC. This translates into CATLQGAAYNEQFF.

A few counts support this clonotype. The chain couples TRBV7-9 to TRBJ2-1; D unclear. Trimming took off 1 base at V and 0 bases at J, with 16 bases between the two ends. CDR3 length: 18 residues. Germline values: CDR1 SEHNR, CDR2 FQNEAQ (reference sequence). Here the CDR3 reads CASSLEGTAVSSYNEQFF. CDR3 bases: TGTGCCAGCAGCTTAGAAGGTACAGCTGTAAGCTCCTACAATGAGCAGTTCTTC.